These 29 T cell receptor beta chains were sequenced from one sample in a study of T cells in Graves' hyperthyroidism and ophthalmopathy. RNA transcripts yielded amplified TCR beta CDR3 regions. A first-round RT-PCR of the TCR CDR3 used the HTBI primer set. TCRdb re-called the multiplex PCR reads through MiXCR, storing one row per CDR3 protein. The sample shows under 550,000 distinct CDR3 sequences, about 13% of them seen only once. Source material: blood. The origin of the receptors is a woman aged 18-29 years with Graves' hyperthyroidism.

This clonotype was recorded a few times. The chain has TRBV11-2 and TRBJ1-5; 7 nucleotides line up with TRBD1. The J segment lost 5 bases and the V segment lost 5 bases, leaving 9 bases of the junction unmatched. CDR1 is SGHAT, CDR2 FQNNGV, per germline. The CDR3 totals 15 residues. The CDR3 loop is CASSPTGEADQPQHF. CDR3 in DNA: TGTGCCAGCAGCCCAACAGGGGAGGCGGATCAGCCCCAGCATTTT.

Many counts were recorded for this clonotype. V usage is TRBV6-5 and J usage is TRBJ2-3; a possible D gene is TRBD2 (6 bases). Germline CDR1 and CDR2: MNHEY and SVGAGI. There are 16 residues in the CDR3. Trimming took 0 bases from V and 0 from J, leaving 10 bases between them. CDR3 in DNA: TGTGCCAGCAGTTACTCTCAGGGACTCAGCACAGATACGCAGTATTTT. It translates to CASSYSQGLSTDTQYF.

This clonotype occurred many times. V gene TRBV18 combines with J gene TRBJ1-2; D is perhaps TRBD1 (5 bases). The V gene's germline CDR1 is KGHSH and CDR2 LQKENI. The CDR3 loop spans 15 amino acids. The V end was cut by 4 bases, the J end by 0 bases, with 12 bases between. The CDR3 bases are TGTGCCAGCTCACTTGCTGGGGGGACTAACTATGGCTACACCTTC. This sequence encodes CASSLAGGTNYGYTF.

The rearrangement links TRBV5-6 to TRBJ1-4, with TRBD1 identical over 7 bases. Germline-derived CDR1 and CDR2 are SGHDT and YYEEEE. The CDR3 contains 17 residues. The junction had 9 bases not matched to a gene; V was cut back by 4 bases and J by 0 bases. CDR3 region: CASSPPHGTATNEKLFF. The CDR3 coding sequence is TGTGCCAGCAGCCCGCCCCACGGGACAGCAACTAATGAAAAACTGTTTTTT.

This clonotype has only a few counts. The chain is built from TRBV19 and TRBJ1-5, with 7 bases fitting TRBD1. The CDR3 consists of 21 residues. V shed 0 bases, J shed 5 bases, and the junction held 22 bases outside the gene matches. CDR1 LNHDA and CDR2 SQIVND come from the germline V gene (reference sequence). CDR3 loop: CASSIDPPGTARPAGDQPQHF. The CDR3 bases are TGTGCCAGTAGTATAGACCCCCCCGGGACAGCGCGCCCCGCGGGAGATCAGCCCCAGCATTTT.

On this clonotype itself: One end of the junction is discordant with germline, which a read error may explain. The rearrangement uses TRBV12-3 or TRBV12-4 and TRBJ1-1; TRBD1 might be the D (6 bases). This CDR3 is built from 17 residues. The CDR3 loop reads CASSVAGTRGPGTEAFF. For the CDR3, the DNA is TGTGCCAGCAGTGTAGCCGGGACACGGGGCCCCGGCACTGAAGCTTTCTTT.

The genes are TRBV20-1 and TRBJ2-5; D is possibly TRBD2 (5 bases). This CDR3 has 12 amino acids. Trimming shortened V by 3 bases and J by 5 bases, and 10 bases separated the two germline ends. CDR1 is DFQATT, CDR2 SNEGSKA, per germline (reference sequence). CDR3 sequence: CSASGMYETQYF. DNA of the CDR3: TGCAGTGCTAGCGGGATGTACGAGACCCAGTACTTC.

This chain links TRBV6-4 with TRBJ1-1, with 7 bases fitting TRBD1. Germline-derived CDR1 and CDR2 are MRHNA and SNTAGT. There are 14 residues in the CDR3. The V and J ends lost 8 bases and 0 bases, in that order; junction bases with no gene match: 6. The CDR3 coding sequence is TGTGCCAGCCACAGGGGAGACATGAACACTGAAGCTTTCTTT. Residues: CASHRGDMNTEAFF.

This clonotype was seen repeatedly, ten times or more. This chain links TRBV9 with TRBJ1-4; D unresolved. The CDR3 spans 14 residues. Germline CDR1 reads SGDLS; CDR2 reads YYNGEE. The germline V and J ends were trimmed by 4 bases and 2 bases, with 9 bases remaining between them. The CDR3 DNA reads as TGTGCCAGCAGCCCAGGCATGACTAATGAAAAACTGTTTTTT. This encodes CASSPGMTNEKLFF.

This clonotype was counted ten times or more. The chain has TRBV11-2 and TRBJ2-3; D uncertain. The CDR3 consists of 15 residues. Germline loops: CDR1 SGHAT, CDR2 FQNNGV. V was cut by 2 bases and J by 0 bases, with 9 bases left in between. CDR3 coding DNA: TGTGCCAGCAGCTTAAAGGGTGCTAGCACAGATACGCAGTATTTT. Translating gives CASSLKGASTDTQYF. The complete variable domain, with remaining parts taken from reference TRBV11-2 and TRBJ2-3, reads EAGVAQSPRYKIIEKRQSVAFWCNPISGHATLYWYQQILGQGPKLLIQFQNNGVVDDSQLPKDRFSAERLKGVDSTLKIQPAKLEDSAVYLCASSLKGASTDTQYFGPGTRLTVL.

Worth noting for this clonotype: One base away lies a much larger clone, so this may be a sequencing read error. The chain recombines TRBV5-4 with TRBJ2-1; perhaps TRBD1 as D (6 bases). Trimming shortened V by 4 bases and J by 3 bases, and 14 bases separated the two germline ends. This CDR3 spans 15 amino acids. CDR1 and CDR2 from the germline V gene are SGHNT and YYREEE (reference sequence). The CDR3 bases are TGTGCCAGCAGCAAGACAGGAACCTTCTACAATGAGCAGTTCTTC. Translation gives CASSKTGTFYNEQFF. The whole variable domain, filled in from reference TRBV5-4 and TRBJ2-1, reads ETGVTQSPTHLIKTRGQQVTLRCSSQSGHNTVSWYQQALGQGPQFIFQYYREEENGRGNFPPRFSGLQFPNYSSELNVNALELDDSALYLCASSKTGTFYNEQFFGPGTRLTVL.

Many counts were recorded for this clonotype. The chain is built from TRBV2 and TRBJ2-5, with 12 nucleotides matching TRBD2. The germline CDR1 and CDR2 sequences are SNHLY and FYNNEI. The junction had 4 bases not matched to a gene; V was cut back by 7 bases and J by 1 base. CDR3 length equals 15 residues. CDR3 sequence (DNA): TGTGCCAGCAAGAGGACTAGCGGGGTCCAAGAGACCCAGTACTTC. This translates into CASKRTSGVQETQYF.

This clonotype occurred many times. CDR3 sequence: CASSRYAEAFF. CDR3 coding DNA: TGTGCCAGCAGCCGGTATGCTGAAGCTTTCTTT. The J gene is TRBJ1-1, the V gene TRBV3-1; unclear D gene. The CDR3 extends over 11 amino acids. Germline V gene data show CDR1 as LGHDT and CDR2 as YNNKEL (reference sequence). The V gene lost 4 bases and the J gene lost 6 bases, with 6 bases spanning the gap.

The chain employs TRBV7-6 and TRBJ1-3; D gene ambiguous. From germline, CDR1 is SGHVS and CDR2 FNYEAQ. This CDR3 is built from 18 residues. Trimming shortened V by 5 bases and J by 0 bases, and 20 bases separated the two germline ends. CDR3 region: CASSLNHQDGISGNTIYF. The CDR3 DNA sequence: TGTGCCAGCAGCCTCAATCACCAGGACGGGATCTCTGGAAACACCATATATTTT.

The chain recombines TRBV15 with TRBJ1-3; D is uncertain. The V and J ends lost 0 bases and 0 bases respectively, with 15 bases between them. CDR1 LNHNV and CDR2 YYDKDF come from the germline V gene (reference sequence). This CDR3 has 18 amino acids. Written as DNA, the CDR3 is TGTGCCACCAGCAGAGATAGGGAACAGCTAAGCTCTGGAAACACCATATATTTT. It is translated as CATSRDREQLSSGNTIYF.

This clonotype was counted at least ten times. The rearrangement links TRBV2 to TRBJ1-5, with unresolved D. This CDR3 is built from 14 residues. Trimming pared 2 bases from V and 3 bases from J, leaving 8 bases between. The germline V gene encodes CDR1 SNHLY and CDR2 FYNNEI. Written as DNA, the CDR3 is TGTGCCAGCAGTGAAATGGCAAACAATCAGCCCCAGCATTTT. Translation: CASSEMANNQPQHF.

This clonotype has more than one count but fewer than ten. J is TRBJ1-2 and V is TRBV20-1; D is perhaps TRBD1 (5 bases). Germline CDR1 and CDR2: DFQATT and SNEGSKA (reference sequence). CDR3 length: 17 amino acids. This CDR3 is CSGGRSTQLRTPYGYTF. The CDR3 nucleotides are TGCAGCGGGGGTCGATCTACCCAACTCAGGACACCCTATGGCTACACCTTC.

This clonotype appeared a few times. The chain joins TRBV2 to TRBJ2-2; TRBD2 matches 13 bases. From germline, CDR1 is SNHLY and CDR2 FYNNEI. V lost 6 bases, J lost 1 base, and 8 bases stayed unmatched. CDR3 length equals 18 residues. CDR3 in DNA: TGTGCCAGCAGAAAACTAGCGGGAGGGCCGGGGAACACCGGGGAGCTGTTTTTT. Translation: CASRKLAGGPGNTGELFF.

This clonotype was recorded many times. The chain combines TRBV28 with TRBJ2-7; a possible D gene is TRBD1 (5 bases). Trimming removed 2 bases at V and 3 bases at J, with 17 bases between. This CDR3 spans 16 amino acids. From germline, CDR1 is MDHEN and CDR2 SYDVKM. This chain's CDR3 is CASSLQGLRSLYEQYF. For the CDR3, the DNA is TGTGCCAGCAGTTTACAGGGCTTACGATCTCTCTACGAGCAGTACTTC.

The chain carries TRBV20-1 and TRBJ2-2, with TRBD2 matching over 8 bases. Looked up from germline, CDR1 is DFQATT and CDR2 is SNEGSKA (reference sequence). V lost 6 bases, J lost 1 base, and 10 bases stayed unmatched. This CDR3 has 16 amino acids. The CDR3 region is CSAPDSGALNTGELFF. Here the CDR3 DNA reads TGCAGTGCCCCGGATAGCGGGGCCCTGAACACCGGGGAGCTGTTTTTT.

V usage is TRBV18 and J usage is TRBJ2-5; D is perhaps TRBD1 (5 bases). V gave up 0 bases and J gave up 5 bases, with 13 bases separating them. The germline CDR1 and CDR2 sequences are KGHSH and LQKENI. The CDR3 contains 15 residues. CDR3 sequence: CASSPPMGLGETQYF. For the CDR3, the DNA is TGTGCCAGCTCACCACCGATGGGGCTCGGGGAGACCCAGTACTTC.

This clonotype was seen a few times. The rearrangement uses TRBV9 and TRBJ2-3; weak D call: TRBD2 (6 bases). The V end lost 4 bases, the J end lost 5 bases, and 17 bases lay between the germline ends. Germline CDR1 reads SGDLS; CDR2 reads YYNGEE. The CDR3 has 15 residues. The CDR3 coding sequence is TGTGCCAGCAGCAATGGACTATCAATGGGAGATACGCAGTATTTT. This encodes CASSNGLSMGDTQYF.

This clonotype has only a few counts. The chain joins TRBV20-1 to TRBJ2-7; TRBD2 might be the D (5 bases). The CDR3 is 14 residues long. The ends were cut back, 3 bases at V and 3 bases at J, with 15 bases in the middle. In germline, CDR1 is DFQATT, CDR2 SNEGSKA (reference sequence). CDR3: CSASIPLAVYEQYF. CDR3 coding DNA: TGCAGTGCTAGTATCCCCCTAGCTGTCTACGAGCAGTACTTC.

This clonotype was recorded many times. The chain recombines TRBV27 with TRBJ2-3, with TRBD2 matching over 12 bases. The germline CDR1 and CDR2 sequences are MNHEY and SMNVEV (reference sequence). The CDR3 totals 18 residues. V lost 4 bases and J lost 0; bases outside the gene matches: 8. Here the CDR3 DNA reads TGTGCCAGCAGTTCACCCGGGACTAGCGGGCTTAGCACAGATACGCAGTATTTT. Protein sequence: CASSSPGTSGLSTDTQYF.

This clonotype was counted only a few times. The V call is TRBV11-2, the J call TRBJ1-2; D is ambiguous. The CDR3 extends over 14 amino acids. The V end was cut by 0 bases, the J end by 4 bases, with 9 bases between. In germline, CDR1 is SGHAT, CDR2 FQNNGV. The chain's CDR3 is CASSLDLRLYGYTF. CDR3 coding DNA: TGTGCCAGCAGCTTAGACCTCAGACTCTATGGCTACACCTTC. The full variable domain, completed using reference TRBV11-2 and TRBJ1-2, is EAGVAQSPRYKIIEKRQSVAFWCNPISGHATLYWYQQILGQGPKLLIQFQNNGVVDDSQLPKDRFSAERLKGVDSTLKIQPAKLEDSAVYLCASSLDLRLYGYTFGSGTRLTVV.

The table lists this clonotype with many counts. The V and J genes are TRBV6-2 or TRBV6-3 and TRBJ2-2; tentatively, D is TRBD1 or TRBD2 (5 bases each). V lost 6 bases and J 1 base, leaving 12 bases between the germline ends. Germline lookup yields CDR1 MNHEY and CDR2 SVGEGT. The CDR3 totals 15 residues. CDR3 sequence: CASRRGGKNTGELFF. The CDR3 DNA reads as TGTGCCAGCAGGAGGGGCGGCAAGAACACCGGGGAGCTGTTTTTT.

This clonotype was seen repeatedly, ten times or more. The V and J genes are TRBV5-1 and TRBJ2-7, with 10 bases matching TRBD2. This CDR3 spans 16 amino acids. The germline gives CDR1 SGHRS, CDR2 YFSETQ. V lost 4 bases, J lost 0 bases, and 7 bases stayed unmatched. The CDR3 here is CASSPGLAPSSYEQYF. As DNA, the CDR3 is TGCGCCAGCAGCCCGGGACTAGCGCCTAGCTCCTACGAGCAGTACTTC.

This chain uses TRBV7-3 with TRBJ1-1; tentative D call: TRBD1 (5 bases). Trimming removed 6 bases at V and 12 bases at J, with 17 bases between. The germline CDR1 and CDR2 sequences are SGHTA and FQGTGA. The CDR3 consists of 12 residues. CDR3 sequence (DNA): TGTGCCAGCAGTCCGGGACCGGGCGAAACTTTCTTT. This gives the protein CASSPGPGETFF.

In this sample, this clonotype turned up a few times. This chain links TRBV27 with TRBJ2-7, with a weak D call TRBD2 (8 bases). The ends were cut back, 2 bases at V and 2 bases at J, with 25 bases in the middle. Germline assignment: CDR1 MNHEY and CDR2 SMNVEV (reference sequence). This CDR3 has 19 amino acids. CDR3 in amino acids: CASSLGGGGQREIPYEQYF. In nucleotides, the CDR3 is TGTGCCAGCAGTTTAGGGGGGGGGGGACAGCGGGAGATCCCCTACGAGCAGTACTTC.